Reported below is one T cell receptor (beta chain). The data were obtained in a study of blood T cell repertoires in COVID-19. The protocol was immunoSEQ multiplex PCR, while the TCRdb copy is restricted to in-frame clones and leaves out a portion. Among over 85,000 clones listed, 75% to 85% were seen once. The sequence was collected from a woman in her sixties or seventies with acute or convalescent COVID-19. The material sequenced was peripheral blood.

CDR3 coding DNA: TGTGCCAGCAGCAAAGCACCTACTACTAGCGGGAACACAGATACGCAGTATTTT. Encoded protein: CASSKAPTTSGNTDTQYF. The chain has TRBV21-1 and TRBJ2-3; the table names TRBD2, a call not compared with the DNA. TRBV21-1 is a documented pseudogene. The CDR3 has 18 amino acids.